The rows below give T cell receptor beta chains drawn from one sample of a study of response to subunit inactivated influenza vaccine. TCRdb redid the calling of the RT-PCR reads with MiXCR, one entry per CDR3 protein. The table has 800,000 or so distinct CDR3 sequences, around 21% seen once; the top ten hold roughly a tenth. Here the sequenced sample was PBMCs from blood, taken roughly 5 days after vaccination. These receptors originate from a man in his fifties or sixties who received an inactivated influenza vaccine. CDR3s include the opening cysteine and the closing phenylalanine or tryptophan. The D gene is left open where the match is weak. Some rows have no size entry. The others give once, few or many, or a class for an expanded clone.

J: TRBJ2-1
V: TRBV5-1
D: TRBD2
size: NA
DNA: TGCGCCAGCAGAACTACAGGACTAGCTTACAATGAGCAGTTCTTC
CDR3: CASRTTGLAYNEQFF

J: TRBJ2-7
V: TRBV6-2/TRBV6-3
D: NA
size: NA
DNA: TGTGCCAGCAGTCACCCGGGGGAGCAGTACTTC
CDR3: CASSHPGEQYF

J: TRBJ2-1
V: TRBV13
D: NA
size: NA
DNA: TGTGCCAGCAGCTCCGAGCCTGGTGAGCAGTTCTTC
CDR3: CASSSEPGEQFF

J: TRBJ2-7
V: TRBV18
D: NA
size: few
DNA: TGTGCCAGCTCACTGGCGATTAGCTCCTACGAGCAGTACTTC
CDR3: CASSLAISSYEQYF

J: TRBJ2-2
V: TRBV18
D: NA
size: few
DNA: TGTGCCAGCTCACCACCAGGGACTAACACCGGGGAGCTGTTTTTT
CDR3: CASSPPGTNTGELFF

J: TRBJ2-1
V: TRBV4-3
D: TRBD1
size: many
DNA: TGCGCCAGCAGCCGACAGGGGGGTGAGCAGTTCTTC
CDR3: CASSRQGGEQFF

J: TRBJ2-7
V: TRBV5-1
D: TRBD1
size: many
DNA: TGTGCCAGCAGCTTCGGGACAGGGTCCTACGAGCAGTACTTC
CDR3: CASSFGTGSYEQYF

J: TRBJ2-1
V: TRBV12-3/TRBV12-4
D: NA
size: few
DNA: TGTGCCAGCAGATATCGGGATGTCCGATACAATGAGCAGTTCTTC
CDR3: CASRYRDVRYNEQFF

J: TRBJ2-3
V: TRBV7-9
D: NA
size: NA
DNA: TGTGCCAGCAGCGTCCTGGGGACCGGGGAGGCAGATACGCAGTATTTT
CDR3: CASSVLGTGEADTQYF

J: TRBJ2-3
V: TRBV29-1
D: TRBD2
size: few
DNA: TGCAGCGTCGGGACTAGGGTCACAGATACGCAGTATTTT
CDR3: CSVGTRVTDTQYF

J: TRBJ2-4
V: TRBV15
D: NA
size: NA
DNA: TGTGCCTCGACGGCAGAAGACAACATTCAGTACTTC
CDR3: CASTAEDNIQYF

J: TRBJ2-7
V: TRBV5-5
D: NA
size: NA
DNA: TGTGCCAGCAGCACGGCCTTCGAACAGGGCCAGGAAATCTTC
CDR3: CASSTAFEQGQEIF

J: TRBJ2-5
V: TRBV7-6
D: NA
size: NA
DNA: TGTGCCAGCAGCTTAGGGACTCACCGATGGGAGACCCAGTACTTC
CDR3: CASSLGTHRWETQYF

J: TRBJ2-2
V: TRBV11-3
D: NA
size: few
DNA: TGTGCCAGCAGCCCAGGTCAAGTGACCGGGGAGCTGTTTTTT
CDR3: CASSPGQVTGELFF

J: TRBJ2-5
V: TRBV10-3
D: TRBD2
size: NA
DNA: TGTGCCGTCAGCTTCAGCGGGGAAGAGACCCAGTACTTC
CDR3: CAVSFSGEETQYF

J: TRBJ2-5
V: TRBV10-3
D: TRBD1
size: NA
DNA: TGTGCCTCTGCGGGACAGGGAGTTGAGACCCAGTACTTC
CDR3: CASAGQGVETQYF

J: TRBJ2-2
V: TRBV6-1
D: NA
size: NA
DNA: TGTGCCAGCAGCCGCGGTTCCAATCCAAACACCGGGGAGCTGTTTTTT
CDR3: CASSRGSNPNTGELFF

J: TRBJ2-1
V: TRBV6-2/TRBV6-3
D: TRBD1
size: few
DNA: TGTGCCAGCAGTCGAACCGGGACAGGGCCCTACAATGAGCAGTTCTTC
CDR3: CASSRTGTGPYNEQFF

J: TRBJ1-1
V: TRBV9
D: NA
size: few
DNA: TGTGCCAGCAGCGTAGAACAGAACACTGAAGCTTTCTTT
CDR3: CASSVEQNTEAFF

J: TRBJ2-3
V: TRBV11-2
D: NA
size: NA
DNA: TGTGCCAGCAGCTTGGGAAAAAAGGTCGCAGATACGCAGTATTTT
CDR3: CASSLGKKVADTQYF

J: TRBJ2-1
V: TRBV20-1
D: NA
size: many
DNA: TGCAGTGCTAGCAGGAGCTCCTACAATGAGCAGTTCTTC
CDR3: CSASRSSYNEQFF

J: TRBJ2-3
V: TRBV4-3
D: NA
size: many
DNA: TGTGCCAGCAGCCAAGATGGATCTAGCACAGATACGCAGTATTTT
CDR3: CASSQDGSSTDTQYF